These T cell receptor beta chains were read from a single sample in a study of OX40 agonist ivuxolimab in advanced cancers. Sequencing used immunoSEQ multiplex PCR; TCRdb keeps in-frame clones, though not all of them. The table records tens of thousands of clones, approximately 86% of them present only once. The sequencing here drew on CD4+ or CD8+ T cells sorted from blood, taken in a trial of the OX40 agonist ivuxolimab. The receptors were gathered from an adult with an advanced solid tumor such as melanoma, head and neck, liver or kidney cancer. Both conserved end residues are part of each CDR3. Each record gives: V gene, D gene, clone size, J gene, CDR3 protein, CDR3 DNA. A D gene is named only where the DNA matches it firmly. Clone size is shown for a subset of rows, as once, few, many or a class of expanded clone.

>TRBV9|TRBD1|-|TRBJ1-5
CASSDDRGLNQPQHF
TGTGCCAGCAGCGACGACAGGGGGTTGAATCAGCCCCAGCATTTT
>TRBV6-5|-|-|TRBJ1-2
CASSYSSSYPLF
TGTGCCAGCAGTTACTCGAGCTCTTACCCCCTCTTC
>TRBV6-1|-|-|TRBJ2-1
CASNRDRQAIGQFF
TGTGCCAGCAATCGGGACCGCCAAGCAATTGGGCAGTTCTTC
>TRBV7-2|-|-|TRBJ2-7
CASSFGLSYEQYF
TGTGCCAGCAGCTTTGGGCTCTCCTACGAGCAGTACTTC
>TRBV29-1|TRBD1|-|TRBJ1-2
CSVGNRQGERGYTF
TGCAGCGTTGGAAATCGACAGGGGGAAAGAGGCTACACCTTC
>TRBV5-1|-|-|TRBJ2-2
CASSVRSSNTGELFF
TGCGCCAGCAGCGTACGATCTTCGAACACCGGGGAGCTGTTTTTT
>TRBV6-5|-|-|TRBJ2-3
CASSRGTDTQYF
TGTGCCAGCAGTCGGGGCACAGATACGCAGTATTTT
>TRBV7-9|-|-|TRBJ1-6
CASSLGVGESLHF
TGTGCCAGCAGCTTGGGGGTGGGAGAGTCCCTCCACTTT
>TRBV5-6|TRBD1|-|TRBJ1-2
CASSFPGQGLGGYTF
TGTGCCAGCAGCTTTCCGGGACAGGGGTTAGGGGGCTACACCTTC
>TRBV7-9|-|-|TRBJ1-2
CASSQPSLRGYTF
TGTGCCAGCAGCCAACCGTCCTTAAGGGGCTACACCTTC
>TRBV6-1|TRBD1|-|TRBJ1-4
CASSGWTGDNEKLFF
TGTGCCAGCAGTGGATGGACAGGTGATAATGAAAAACTGTTTTTT
>TRBV19|-|-|TRBJ2-3
CASSNYRAEDTQYF
TGTGCCAGTAGTAATTACAGGGCGGAAGATACGCAGTATTTT
>TRBV5-1|-|-|TRBJ2-3
CASSLGVSTDTQYF
TGCGCCAGCAGCTTAGGTGTAAGCACAGATACGCAGTATTTT
>TRBV19|TRBD1|-|TRBJ1-2
CASSIGPGTGGGYTF
TGTGCCAGTAGTATAGGCCCCGGGACAGGGGGAGGCTACACCTTC
>TRBV9|-|few|TRBJ2-3
CASSVEPTDTQYF
TGTGCCAGCAGCGTAGAGCCCACAGATACGCAGTATTTT
>TRBV29-1|-|few|TRBJ2-7
CSVGTSSYEQYF
TGCAGCGTTGGAACTAGTTCCTACGAGCAGTACTTC
>TRBV7-2|-|-|TRBJ2-5
CASSSEPETQYF
TGTGCCAGCAGCTCAGAACCGGAGACCCAGTACTTC
>TRBV7-2|-|-|TRBJ2-3
CASSSRTTDTQYF
TGTGCCAGCAGCTCTCGAACCACAGATACGCAGTATTTT
>TRBV6-1|TRBD1|-|TRBJ1-5
CASSEILGTGVERPQHF
TGTGCCAGCAGTGAAATTCTAGGGACAGGGGTCGAGAGGCCCCAGCATTTT
>TRBV6-5|TRBD1|-|TRBJ2-7
CASSYGGQGMDEQYF
TGTGCCAGCAGTTACGGGGGACAGGGGATGGACGAGCAGTACTTC
>TRBV27|-|few|TRBJ2-5
CASSRSQETQYF
TGTGCCAGCAGTCGGTCTCAAGAGACCCAGTACTTC
>TRBV15|-|-|TRBJ1-4
CATSSFVIATNEKLFF
TGTGCCACCAGCAGTTTCGTAATAGCAACTAATGAAAAACTGTTTTTT
>TRBV18|TRBD1|once|TRBJ2-2
CASSRGQGEYGELFF
TGTGCCAGCTCACGAGGACAGGGGGAATACGGGGAGCTGTTTTTT
>TRBV5-4|-|once|TRBJ2-5
CASSLAVGGETQYF
TGTGCCAGCAGCTTGGCCGTCGGCGGAGAGACCCAGTACTTC
>TRBV18|-|-|TRBJ1-1
CASSPPGRDRGTEAFF
TGTGCCAGCTCACCACCGGGGCGGGACCGGGGAACTGAAGCTTTCTTT
>TRBV5-6|-|once|TRBJ1-5
CASSLTGVDQPQHF
TGTGCCAGCAGCTTGACGGGTGTAGATCAGCCCCAGCATTTT
>TRBV7-2|-|-|TRBJ2-7
CASSLRTGYYEQYF
TGTGCCAGCAGCTTACGTACAGGATACTACGAGCAGTACTTC
>TRBV15|-|-|TRBJ1-4
CATSRGFEVGAANEKLFF
TGTGCCACCAGCAGAGGGTTCGAGGTTGGTGCTGCTAATGAAAAACTGTTTTTT
>TRBV5-1|TRBD1|-|TRBJ1-2
CASSWSTGRDYGYTF
TGCGCCAGCAGCTGGTCGACAGGGCGGGACTATGGCTACACCTTC
>TRBV10-3|TRBD1|-|TRBJ1-4
CAISESRSGGLATNEKLFF
TGTGCCATCAGTGAGTCGAGGTCAGGGGGACTTGCAACTAATGAAAAACTGTTTTTT
>TRBV5-1|-|-|TRBJ1-3
CASSLAGDSGNTIYF
TGCGCCAGCAGCTTGGCGGGAGACTCTGGAAACACCATATATTTT